These T cell receptor beta chains were read from a single sample in a study of blood T cell repertoires in COVID-19. Sequencing used immunoSEQ multiplex PCR; TCRdb keeps in-frame clones, though not all of them. This repertoire shows 100,000 to 120,000 clones, 88% found once; its top ten account for 2.4%. Sequenced input: peripheral blood. The source of these receptors is a human donor in a cohort sampled during active COVID-19. Each CDR3 is given with its conserved first and last residue. D genes are given only for firm matches. A row's size may be missing; if present it is once, few, many or a size class.

TRBV27	.	TRBJ2-7	.	TGTGCCAGCAGTCCGAGCTCCTACGAGCAGTACTTC	CASSPSSYEQYF
TRBV4-2	.	TRBJ2-7	TRBD2	TGTGCCAGCAGCCAAGAAGCTAGCGGGAACGTCTACGAGCAGTACTTC	CASSQEASGNVYEQYF
TRBV6-5	.	TRBJ2-2	TRBD1	TGTGCCAGCAGTTACTGGGGACAGGGGGTCACCGGGGAGCTGTTTTTT	CASSYWGQGVTGELFF
TRBV19	.	TRBJ2-4	TRBD1	TGTGCCAGTAGTAGCCGGGGACAGGTAGCCAAAAACATTCAGTACTTC	CASSSRGQVAKNIQYF
TRBV28	.	TRBJ2-6	.	TGTGCCAGCAGTTTAAGGGGTCCCTTCTACAGGGTACCCTTCTCTGGGGCCAACGTCCTGACTTTC	CASSLRGPFYRVPFSGANVLTF
TRBV7-2	.	TRBJ2-1	.	TGTGCCAGCAGCTTAGAGTCGCCCACTACCGGGACTCGGAATGAGCAGTTCTTC	CASSLESPTTGTRNEQFF
TRBV18	.	TRBJ1-1	.	TGTGCCAGCTCCCTCTCTCCTTATCCGGGGGACACTGAAGCTTTCTTT	CASSLSPYPGDTEAFF
TRBV7-9	.	TRBJ2-7	.	TGTGCCAGCAGCTTAGCGTGGACAGAGACCTACGAGCAGTACTTC	CASSLAWTETYEQYF
TRBV19	.	TRBJ1-1	TRBD1	TGTGCCAGTAGGGAACAGGGGGCGGCTGAAGCTTTCTTT	CASREQGAAEAFF
TRBV5-1	.	TRBJ2-7	TRBD2	TGCGCCAGCAGCTCCCAGCCCGGGAGGAACTACGAGCAGTACTTC	CASSSQPGRNYEQYF
TRBV3-1/TRBV3-2	.	TRBJ2-5	TRBD2	TGTGCCAGCAGCCCGGGGACTAGCGGGTTGGAGACCCAGTACTTC	CASSPGTSGLETQYF
TRBV5-1	.	TRBJ2-2	.	TGCGCCAGCAGGCAGACTCCGAACACCGGGGAGCTGTTTTTT	CASRQTPNTGELFF
TRBV5-1	.	TRBJ2-2	TRBD1	TGCGCCAGCAGCTTGGTATCCCTCCGACAGGGTTCGAACACCGGGGAGCTGTTTTTT	CASSLVSLRQGSNTGELFF
TRBV6-6	.	TRBJ2-2	TRBD1	TGTGCCAGCACCAATAGGGGACAGTCCGGCGGGGAGCTGTTTTTT	CASTNRGQSGGELFF
TRBV10-1	.	TRBJ2-2	.	TGCGCCAGCAGTAAAAGCTTAAAGGCGGGCACCGGGGAGCTGTTTTTT	CASSKSLKAGTGELFF
TRBV7-2	.	TRBJ2-1	.	TGTGCCAGCAGCCCAAACCCCCGGAGAAGCTCCTACAATGAGCAGTTCTTC	CASSPNPRRSSYNEQFF
TRBV18	.	TRBJ2-5	TRBD1	TGTGCCAGCTCATTACAGACAGGGGGGCAAGAGACCCAGTACTTC	CASSLQTGGQETQYF
TRBV11-2	once	TRBJ2-1	TRBD2	TGTGCCAGCAGCTTAGTAGCGGGAGCCTTCTACAATGAGCAGTTCTTC	CASSLVAGAFYNEQFF
TRBV7-6	.	TRBJ1-1	TRBD1	TGTGCCAGCAGCTCAGCGCTAGGGGGCGCCGGGAACACTGAAGCTTTCTTT	CASSSALGGAGNTEAFF
TRBV28	.	TRBJ1-2	.	TGTGCCAGCAGTTTCGTGGGGGACTCCTATGGCTACACCTTC	CASSFVGDSYGYTF
TRBV2	once	TRBJ2-3	TRBD2	TGTGCCAGCAGTCCCGGGACTAGCGGATTGGGAGATACGCAGTATTTT	CASSPGTSGLGDTQYF
TRBV19	.	TRBJ2-7	TRBD2	TGTGCCAGTAGACTAGGGCCGGGACTAGCCTACGAGCAGTACTTC	CASRLGPGLAYEQYF
TRBV28	.	TRBJ1-1	.	TGTGCCAGCATAAGGTCGGGGTCGGTACATGAAGCTTTCTTT	CASIRSGSVHEAFF
TRBV4-2	once	TRBJ2-1	.	TGTGCCAGCAGCCAAGATCAAGGCCTCCTGTCGGGAAATGAGCAGTTCTTC	CASSQDQGLLSGNEQFF
TRBV30	.	TRBJ1-1	.	TGTGCCTGGAGAACAGACGGGGAGAACACTGAAGCTTTCTTT	CAWRTDGENTEAFF
TRBV18	.	TRBJ2-6	TRBD1	TGTGCCAGCTCACCAGGGACAGTATCCTCTGGGGCCAACGTCCTGACTTTC	CASSPGTVSSGANVLTF
TRBV27	.	TRBJ2-1	TRBD2	TGTGCCAGCAGTTTATTTAGCGGGGGGTCGGGTGAGCAGTTCTTC	CASSLFSGGSGEQFF
TRBV27	.	TRBJ1-5	.	TGTGCCAGCAGCCAAGCCAGCAATCAGCCCCAGCATTTT	CASSQASNQPQHF
TRBV10-3	once	TRBJ2-3	TRBD1	TGTGCCATCAGTGAGTCCACAGGGGGCACAGATACGCAGTATTTT	CAISESTGGTDTQYF
TRBV27	.	TRBJ2-1	TRBD2	TGTGCTTCCCGACTAGCGGGGGGCCTCTCCTACAATGAGCAGTTCTTC	CASRLAGGLSYNEQFF
TRBV9	.	TRBJ1-1	TRBD1	TGTGCCAGCAGCGAACAGGGGATGAAAGACACTGAAGCTTTCTTT	CASSEQGMKDTEAFF
TRBV7-8	.	TRBJ1-5	TRBD1	TGTGCCAGCAGCTTAAGGGGACAGGCCTATAGCAATCAGCCCCAGCATTTT	CASSLRGQAYSNQPQHF
TRBV19	.	TRBJ2-2	.	TGTGCCAGTAGTTCCTACCCCTCGGCCGGGGAGCTGTTTTTT	CASSSYPSAGELFF
TRBV27	once	TRBJ1-2	TRBD1	TGTGCCAGCAGTTGGGATACCGGGACAGGGTTTTATGGCTACACCTTC	CASSWDTGTGFYGYTF
TRBV4-1	.	TRBJ1-5	.	TGCGCCAGCAGCCAACTATCCCTGAATCAGCCCCAGCATTTT	CASSQLSLNQPQHF
TRBV3-1/TRBV3-2	.	TRBJ2-7	.	TGTGCCAGCAGCCTGTCCGGGAGCACCGCCTACGAGCAGTACTTC	CASSLSGSTAYEQYF
TRBV5-1	.	TRBJ1-5	TRBD1	TGCGCCAGCAGCACATCGGGACAGGAGAGTCAGCCCCAGCATTTT	CASSTSGQESQPQHF
TRBV12-2	.	TRBJ1-5	.	TGTGATAGTGGGACAGGGGTAAATCAGCCCCAGCATTTT	CDSGTGVNQPQHF
TRBV2	.	TRBJ1-6	.	TGTGCCAGCAGTGATACCCAGGGGAATAATTCACCCCTCCACTTT	CASSDTQGNNSPLHF
TRBV6-5	.	TRBJ2-7	TRBD1	TGTGCCAGCGGGGACAGGAAACGCTCCTACGAGCAGTACTTC	CASGDRKRSYEQYF
TRBV5-3	.	TRBJ1-5	TRBD1	TGTGCCAGAAGCTTGGAATGCGGGACAGGGATCAACAATCAGCCCCAGCATTTT	CARSLECGTGINNQPQHF
TRBV6-2/TRBV6-3	.	TRBJ2-1	TRBD1	TGTGCCAGCAGTGACGAGGGACAGGGTTTAGTCAATGAGCAGTTCTTC	CASSDEGQGLVNEQFF